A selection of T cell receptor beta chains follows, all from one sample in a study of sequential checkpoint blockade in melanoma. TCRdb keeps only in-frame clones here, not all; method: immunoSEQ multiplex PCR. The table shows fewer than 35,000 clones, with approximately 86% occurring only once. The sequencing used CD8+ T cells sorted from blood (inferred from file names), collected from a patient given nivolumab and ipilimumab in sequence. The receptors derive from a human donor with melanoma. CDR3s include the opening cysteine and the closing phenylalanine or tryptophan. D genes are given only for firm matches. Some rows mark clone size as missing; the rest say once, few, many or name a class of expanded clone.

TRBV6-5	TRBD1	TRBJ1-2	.	CASSDRGPNYGYTF	TGTGCCAGCAGCGACAGGGGGCCTAACTATGGCTACACCTTC
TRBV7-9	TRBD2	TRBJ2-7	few	CASSWGGGLIREQYF	TGTGCCAGCAGCTGGGGGGGTGGGCTCATCAGAGAGCAGTACTTC
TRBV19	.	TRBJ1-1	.	CASRLGSRFTEAFF	TGTGCCAGTAGGTTGGGCAGCAGATTCACTGAAGCTTTCTTT
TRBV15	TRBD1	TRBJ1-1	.	CATSEKTGGRAEAFF	TGTGCCACCAGCGAAAAGACAGGGGGAAGGGCTGAAGCTTTCTTT
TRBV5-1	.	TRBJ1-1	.	CASSPGLYLNTEAFF	TGCGCCAGCAGCCCGGGACTTTACCTGAACACTGAAGCTTTCTTT
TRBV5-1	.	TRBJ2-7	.	CASSQAREVYEQYF	TGCGCCAGCAGCCAAGCCAGGGAAGTCTATGAGCAGTACTTC
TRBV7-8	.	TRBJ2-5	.	CASSPRPGGTQYF	TGTGCCAGCAGCCCACGACCGGGTGGGACCCAGTACTTC
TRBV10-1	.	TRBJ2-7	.	CASSETGNSYEQYF	TGCGCCAGCAGTGAGACAGGGAACTCCTACGAGCAGTACTTC
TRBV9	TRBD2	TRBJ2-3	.	CASSPRATSGVADTQYF	TGTGCCAGCAGCCCGAGGGCGACTAGCGGGGTCGCAGATACGCAGTATTTT
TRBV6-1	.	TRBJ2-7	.	CASFGVSYEQYF	TGTGCCAGCTTCGGGGTCTCCTACGAGCAGTACTTC
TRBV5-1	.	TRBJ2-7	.	CASSLDHSFYEQYF	TGCGCCAGCAGCTTGGACCACAGTTTCTACGAGCAGTACTTC
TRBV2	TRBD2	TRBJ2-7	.	CASSEARAGSSYEQYF	TGTGCCAGCAGTGAAGCCAGAGCGGGAAGCTCCTACGAGCAGTACTTC
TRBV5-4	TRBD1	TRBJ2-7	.	CASSTGQGSSYEQYF	TGTGCCAGCAGTACCGGACAGGGTAGCTCCTACGAGCAGTACTTC
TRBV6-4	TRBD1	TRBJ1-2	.	CASSDSIQDRGGGGYTF	TGTGCCAGCAGTGACTCGATTCAGGACAGGGGTGGAGGTGGCTACACCTTC
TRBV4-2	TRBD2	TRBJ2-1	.	CASREWGGTYNEQFF	TGTGCCAGCAGAGAGTGGGGGGGAACCTACAATGAGCAGTTCTTC
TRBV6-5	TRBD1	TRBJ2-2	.	CASSYGRGYTGELFF	TGTGCCAGCAGTTACGGCAGGGGGTACACCGGGGAGCTGTTTTTT
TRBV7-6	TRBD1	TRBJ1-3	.	CASSSRGTGEVNTIYF	TGTGCCAGCAGCTCTCGAGGGACAGGGGAGGTCAACACCATATATTTT
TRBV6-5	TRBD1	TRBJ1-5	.	CASSRQGAFQPQHF	TGTGCCAGCAGCCGACAGGGTGCTTTTCAGCCCCAGCATTTT
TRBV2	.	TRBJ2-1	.	CAVLRVTYNEQFF	TGTGCCGTACTTCGTGTGACCTACAATGAGCAGTTCTTC
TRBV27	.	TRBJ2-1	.	CASSLLQHRDTRFF	TGTGCCAGCAGTTTACTCCAACACCGGGACACCCGGTTCTTC
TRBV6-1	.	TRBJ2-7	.	CAISNERVPYEQYF	TGTGCCATCAGTAACGAGAGGGTCCCCTACGAGCAGTACTTC
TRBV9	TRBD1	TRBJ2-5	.	CASSLIGTEETQYF	TGTGCCAGCAGCCTCATCGGGACAGAAGAGACCCAGTACTTC
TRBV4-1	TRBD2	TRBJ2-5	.	CASSHYGRGAETQYF	TGCGCCAGCAGCCACTACGGGAGGGGCGCGGAGACCCAGTACTTC
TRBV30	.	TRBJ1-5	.	CAWSTGVLGNQPQHF	TGTGCCTGGAGTACGGGGGTATTGGGCAATCAGCCCCAGCATTTT
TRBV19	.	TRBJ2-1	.	CASSIGAGPSSEQFF	TGTGCCAGTAGTATAGGGGCGGGACCTTCGAGTGAGCAGTTCTTC
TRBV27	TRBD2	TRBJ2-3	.	CASSWGSGRADTQYF	TGTGCCAGCAGTTGGGGAAGCGGGAGAGCAGATACGCAGTATTTT
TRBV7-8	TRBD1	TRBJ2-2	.	CASSLWGPGGTGELFF	TGTGCCAGCAGCTTATGGGGGCCAGGGGGCACCGGGGAGCTGTTTTTT
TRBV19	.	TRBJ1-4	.	CASSYLQGTSEKLFF	TGTGCCAGTAGTTATCTACAGGGTACGTCGGAAAAACTGTTTTTT
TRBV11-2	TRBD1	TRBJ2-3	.	CASSRTGGFLDTQYF	TGTGCCAGCAGCAGGACAGGGGGTTTTTTGGATACGCAGTATTTT
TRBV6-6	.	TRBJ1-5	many	CASSSSWRVVTQHF	TGTGCCAGCAGTTCATCCTGGCGGGTCGTGACCCAGCATTTT
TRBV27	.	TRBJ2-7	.	CASSPGTRGDVEQYF	TGTGCCAGCAGTCCTGGGACTCGGGGCGATGTAGAGCAGTACTTC
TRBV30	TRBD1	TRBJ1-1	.	CAWGGQSEAFF	TGTGCCTGGGGGGGACAGTCTGAAGCTTTCTTT
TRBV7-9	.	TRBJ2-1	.	CASSLEGEQFF	TGTGCCAGCAGCTTGGAGGGAGAGCAGTTCTTC
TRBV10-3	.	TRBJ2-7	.	CAISEGGSYEQYF	TGTGCCATCAGCGAGGGCGGCTCCTACGAGCAGTACTTC
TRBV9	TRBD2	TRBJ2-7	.	CASSFSGGLSYEQYF	TGTGCCAGCAGCTTTAGCGGGGGCCTCTCCTACGAGCAGTACTTC
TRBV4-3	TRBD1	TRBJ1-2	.	CASSLRQGTNYGYTF	TGCGCCAGCAGCCTGAGACAGGGAACCAACTATGGCTACACCTTC
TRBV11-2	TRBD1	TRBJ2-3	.	CASSLSGWTGDPTDTQYF	TGTGCCAGCAGCTTATCTGGTTGGACAGGGGATCCGACAGATACGCAGTATTTT
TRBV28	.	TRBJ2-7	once	CASSPPLWSGPISYEQYF	TGTGCCAGCAGCCCCCCCCTGTGGAGCGGACCTATATCCTACGAGCAGTACTTC
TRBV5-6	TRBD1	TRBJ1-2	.	CASSSDRAYYGYTF	TGTGCCAGCAGCTCGGACAGGGCTTACTATGGCTACACCTTC
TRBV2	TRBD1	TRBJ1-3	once	CASSEADRDSTSGGNTIYF	TGTGCCAGCAGTGAAGCCGACAGGGATAGTACGTCGGGTGGAAACACCATATATTTT
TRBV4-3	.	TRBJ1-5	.	CASSQDSGVGNQPQHF	TGCGCCAGCAGCCAGGATTCAGGGGTGGGCAATCAGCCCCAGCATTTT
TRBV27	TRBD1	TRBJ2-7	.	CASSPGTGGASGEQYF	TGTGCCAGCAGTCCCGGGACAGGGGGCGCTTCGGGCGAGCAGTACTTC
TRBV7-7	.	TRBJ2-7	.	CASNPHTGDLYEQYF	TGTGCTAGCAACCCCCATACTGGGGACTTATACGAGCAGTACTTC
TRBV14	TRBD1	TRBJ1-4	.	CASSFRTGWNEKLFF	TGTGCCAGCAGCTTCAGGACAGGGTGGAATGAAAAACTGTTTTTT
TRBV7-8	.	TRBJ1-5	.	CASSADILNQPQHF	TGTGCCAGCAGCGCGGACATCCTGAATCAGCCCCAGCATTTT
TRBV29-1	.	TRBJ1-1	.	CSVADRTEAFF	TGCAGCGTTGCCGACAGAACGGAAGCTTTCTTT
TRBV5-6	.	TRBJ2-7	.	CASSSQHSYEQYF	TGTGCCAGCAGCTCACAGCATTCCTACGAGCAGTACTTC
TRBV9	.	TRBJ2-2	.	CASSVNKGTNTGELFF	TGTGCCAGCAGCGTAAACAAGGGGACGAACACCGGGGAGCTGTTTTTT
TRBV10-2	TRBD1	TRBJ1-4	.	CASSLTGLKEKLFF	TGCGCCAGCAGTTTGACAGGGTTAAAGGAAAAACTGTTTTTT
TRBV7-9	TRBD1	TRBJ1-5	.	CASSLSGTGGFQPQHF	TGTGCCAGCAGCTTATCCGGGACAGGGGGATTTCAGCCCCAGCATTTT
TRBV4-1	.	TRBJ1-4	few	CASSPGITNEKLFF	TGCGCCAGCAGCCCAGGGATAACTAATGAAAAACTGTTTTTT